This T cell receptor (beta chain) was captured in a study of cytomegalovirus exposure and HLA in healthy donors. Germline trimming cut 6 bases from V and 3 bases from J; bases unmatched to any gene: 5. Looked up from germline, CDR1 is SQVTM and CDR2 is ANQGSEA. CDR3 length: 12 residues. Amplification used 60 Vbeta primers and 13 Jbeta primers. Assay: immunoSEQ multiplex PCR; the TCRdb copy retains only in-frame clones and omits some. Altogether under 65,000 clones are present, under 90% being singletons, with the ten largest covering 2.5% to 3.5%. The chain couples TRBV29-1 to TRBJ2-7, with TRBD1 matching 7 bases. This sequence was found in a woman aged 18-35 years in good health and CMV-seronegative. The sequenced material came from PBMCs. The CDR3 sequence is CSVKGTVYEQYF. CDR3 nucleotide sequence: TGCAGCGTGAAGGGGACAGTCTACGAGCAGTACTTC.